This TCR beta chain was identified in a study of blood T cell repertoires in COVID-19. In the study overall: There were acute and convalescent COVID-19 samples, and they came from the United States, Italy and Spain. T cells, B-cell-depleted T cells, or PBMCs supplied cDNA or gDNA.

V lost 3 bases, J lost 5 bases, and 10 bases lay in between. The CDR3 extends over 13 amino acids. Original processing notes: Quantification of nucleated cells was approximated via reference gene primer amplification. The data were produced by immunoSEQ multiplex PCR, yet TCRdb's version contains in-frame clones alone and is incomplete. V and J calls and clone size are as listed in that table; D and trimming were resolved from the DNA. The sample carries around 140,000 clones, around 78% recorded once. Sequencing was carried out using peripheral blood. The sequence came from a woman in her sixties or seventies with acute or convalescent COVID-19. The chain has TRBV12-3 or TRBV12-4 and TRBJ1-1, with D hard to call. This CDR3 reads CASSFQVKTEAFF. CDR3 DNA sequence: TGTGCCAGCAGTTTCCAGGTAAAGACTGAAGCTTTCTTT.